The 7 T cell receptor beta chains below were found in one sample sequenced in a study of OX40 agonist ivuxolimab in advanced cancers. TCRdb's copy holds only in-frame clones and misses some; the assay was immunoSEQ multiplex PCR. Among tens of thousands of clones listed, 90% to 95% were seen once. This specimen consisted of CD4+ or CD8+ T cells sorted from blood, obtained in a trial of the OX40 agonist ivuxolimab. Receptors originate from an adult with an advanced solid tumor such as melanoma, head and neck, liver or kidney cancer.

The chain uses TRBV7-9 and TRBJ1-2; D might be TRBD1 (5 bases). Looked up from germline, CDR1 is SEHNR and CDR2 is FQNEAQ (reference sequence). The V end lost 4 bases, the J end lost 10 bases, and 10 bases lay between the germline ends. This CDR3 region has 11 residues. The CDR3 sequence: CASSSGTNYTF. The CDR3 DNA reads TGTGCCAGCAGCTCGGGGACGAACTACACCTTC.

The rearrangement uses TRBV27 and TRBJ2-1; D is possibly TRBD2 (5 bases). CDR1 and CDR2 from the germline V gene are MNHEY and SMNVEV (reference sequence). CDR3 length equals 13 residues. V lost 7 bases and J 7 bases, leaving 14 bases between the germline ends. This CDR3 reads CASTPGIGNEQFF. The DNA for the CDR3 is TGTGCCAGCACCCCGGGAATCGGGAATGAGCAGTTCTTC.

The chain is built from TRBV18 and TRBJ2-3, with D unresolved. This CDR3 is built from 22 residues. Per germline, CDR1 KGHSH and CDR2 LQKENI. V was trimmed by 3 bases and J by 1 base, leaving 32 bases between them. This CDR3 reads CASSPLRSSLVFETPGTDTQYF. CDR3 bases: TGTGCCAGCTCACCCTTGAGGTCATCTCTTGTATTCGAAACACCCGGCACAGATACGCAGTATTTT. The full variable domain, in which reference TRBV18 and TRBJ2-3 provide the parts outside the CDR3, is NAGVMQNPRHLVRRRGQEARLRCSPMKGHSHVYWYRQLPEEGLKFMVYLQKENIIDESGMPKERFSAEFPKEGPSILRIQQVVRGDSAAYFCASSPLRSSLVFETPGTDTQYFGPGTRLTVL.

The chain links TRBV4-1 to TRBJ2-3, with D possibly TRBD2 on 7 matching bases. V lost 0 bases and J lost 5, with 21 bases in between. The germline CDR1 and CDR2 sequences are MGHRA and YSYEKL. The CDR3 length is 18 residues. CDR3 in amino acids: CASSQDLGGHGVEDTQYF. The CDR3 DNA follows: TGCGCCAGCAGCCAAGATTTGGGGGGGCACGGAGTTGAAGATACGCAGTATTTT.

The chain joins TRBV9 to TRBJ2-3; 12 bases agree with TRBD2. The CDR3 is 16 residues long. CDR1 is SGDLS, CDR2 YYNGEE, per germline. Losses at the gene ends were 0 bases for V and 4 bases for J; bases not matched to a gene: 3. The CDR3 DNA reads TGTGCCAGCAGCGTAGACCTAGCGGGAGGGGCAGATACGCAGTATTTT. Its translation is CASSVDLAGGADTQYF.

CDR3 loop: CASSLGRRGETQYF. CDR3 DNA sequence: TGTGCCAGCAGTTTAGGCAGGCGGGGAGAGACCCAGTACTTC. The chain has TRBV27 and TRBJ2-5; D perhaps matches TRBD2 (6 bases). The length of the CDR3 is 14 residues. The V gene lost 2 bases and the J gene lost 4 bases, with 11 bases spanning the gap. CDR1 is MNHEY, CDR2 SMNVEV, per germline (reference sequence).

This chain links TRBV4-2 with TRBJ2-1, with 7 bases fitting TRBD1. Germline V gives CDR1 LGHNA, CDR2 YNFKEQ. The ends lost 0 bases at V and 2 bases at J; junction bases unmatched: 7. The CDR3 contains 17 residues. CDR3: CASSQDPTGTAYNEQFF. The DNA of the CDR3 is TGTGCCAGCAGCCAAGATCCCACTGGGACAGCCTACAATGAGCAGTTCTTC.